This T cell receptor beta chain stems from a study of identical twins. Study results and caveats: Insertions were reduced in abundant cord blood beta clonotypes but not in memory repertoires.

Healthy Caucasian donors formed the entire cohort. This CDR3 region has 16 residues. Germline loops: CDR1 MGHRA, CDR2 YSYEKL. Losses at the gene ends were 1 base for V and 0 bases for J; bases not matched to a gene: 3. This clonotype was detected only a few times. Its antigen is as yet unknown. Template switching added a universal primer site; cDNA carried unique molecular identifiers. TCRdb fed the 5' RACE reads into MiXCR, producing one record per CDR3 protein. The sample holds under 250,000 distinct CDR3 sequences; approximately 6.8% are singletons and the top ten take around 5%. This same sample was also part of a study on yellow fever vaccine responses in identical twins. That work states: Reportedly, twins showed a vaccine T cell response that looked partly convergent and partly personalized.

V usage is TRBV4-1 and J usage is TRBJ2-1, with 7 nucleotides matching TRBD2. The sample taken for sequencing was CD8+ T cells sorted from blood. The TCR sequence derives from a woman aged 18-29 years in good health. The CDR3 nucleotides are TGCGCCAGCAGCCAAGGGGGGGGTAGCTCCTACAATGAGCAGTTCTTC. Protein: CASSQGGGSSYNEQFF.